The rows below give T cell receptor beta chains drawn from one sample of a study of cytomegalovirus exposure and HLA in healthy donors. Assay used: immunoSEQ multiplex PCR; TCRdb lists only in-frame clones, some missing. The data contain more than 110,000 clones, around three quarters of them singletons. Sequences were obtained from PBMCs. All receptors come from a man aged 35 to 55 in good health and CMV-seropositive. Each CDR3 is given with its conserved first and last residue. Fields, in order: D gene, V gene, clone size, J gene, CDR3 DNA, CDR3 protein. D genes are given only for firm matches. A row's size may be missing; if present it is once, few, many or a size class.

d_gene: -; v_gene: TRBV6-1; abundance: -; j_gene: TRBJ1-5; CDR3nt: TGTGCCAGCAGTGAAAAGGTTAATAGGAACAGGCCCCAGCATTTT; CDR3aa: CASSEKVNRNRPQHF
d_gene: -; v_gene: TRBV15; abundance: once; j_gene: TRBJ2-5; CDR3nt: TGTGCCACCAGCAGAGATCAGGGAGGAGAAGAGACCCAGTACTTC; CDR3aa: CATSRDQGGEETQYF
d_gene: -; v_gene: TRBV5-1; abundance: -; j_gene: TRBJ2-1; CDR3nt: TGCGCCAGCAGCGGCCTCAGTTCCTACAATGAGCAGTTCTTC; CDR3aa: CASSGLSSYNEQFF
d_gene: -; v_gene: TRBV12-2; abundance: once; j_gene: TRBJ2-5; CDR3nt: TGTGCAAGTCGCTTAGGGTCGAGGCTAGCTCAGGAGACCCAGTACTTC; CDR3aa: CASRLGSRLAQETQYF
d_gene: TRBD2; v_gene: TRBV6-6; abundance: -; j_gene: TRBJ2-2; CDR3nt: TGTGCCAGCAGTTACTTGGGCGGGGGTAACACCGGGGAGCTGTTTTTT; CDR3aa: CASSYLGGGNTGELFF
d_gene: -; v_gene: TRBV7-6; abundance: -; j_gene: TRBJ1-1; CDR3nt: TGTGCCAGCAGCCTAGGTAGGGGCCAGAACACTGAAGCTTTCTTT; CDR3aa: CASSLGRGQNTEAFF
d_gene: -; v_gene: TRBV2; abundance: -; j_gene: TRBJ2-2; CDR3nt: TGTGCCAGCAAAGACAGCACGAACACCGGGGAGCTGTTTTTT; CDR3aa: CASKDSTNTGELFF
d_gene: TRBD1; v_gene: TRBV4-2; abundance: -; j_gene: TRBJ2-2; CDR3nt: TGTGCCAGCAGCCAAGACTACGGGGGACAGGGGTACACCGGGGAGCTGTTTTTT; CDR3aa: CASSQDYGGQGYTGELFF
d_gene: -; v_gene: TRBV7-2; abundance: -; j_gene: TRBJ1-5; CDR3nt: TGTGCCAGCAGCTTAGGGACAAATCAGCCCCAGCATTTT; CDR3aa: CASSLGTNQPQHF
d_gene: TRBD1; v_gene: TRBV5-8; abundance: few; j_gene: TRBJ1-5; CDR3nt: TGTGCCAGCAGCTCTGGCGACAGGGTCAATCAGCCCCAGCATTTT; CDR3aa: CASSSGDRVNQPQHF
d_gene: TRBD2; v_gene: TRBV9; abundance: -; j_gene: TRBJ2-7; CDR3nt: TGTGCCAGCAGCGGAAGGACTAGCGGGAGGGGGAATAGCTACGAGCAGTACTTC; CDR3aa: CASSGRTSGRGNSYEQYF
d_gene: TRBD1; v_gene: TRBV13; abundance: -; j_gene: TRBJ1-2; CDR3nt: TGTGCCAGCAGCTCCGGGACAGGGGCTGGCTACACCTTC; CDR3aa: CASSSGTGAGYTF
d_gene: TRBD2; v_gene: TRBV10-1; abundance: -; j_gene: TRBJ2-2; CDR3nt: TGCGCCAGCAAAGCGGGGGGGCTTGGGACCGGGGAGCTGTTTTTT; CDR3aa: CASKAGGLGTGELFF
d_gene: -; v_gene: TRBV28; abundance: -; j_gene: TRBJ1-6; CDR3nt: TGTGCCGTCCGGGCGGGGAATTCACCCCTCCACTTT; CDR3aa: CAVRAGNSPLHF
d_gene: -; v_gene: TRBV2; abundance: -; j_gene: TRBJ2-5; CDR3nt: TGTGCCAGCATTGTGGCGGCGTACCAAGAGACCCAGTACTTC; CDR3aa: CASIVAAYQETQYF
d_gene: -; v_gene: TRBV5-1; abundance: -; j_gene: TRBJ1-1; CDR3nt: TGCGCCAGCAGCCTGAGCGGGGTGACTGAAGCTTTCTTT; CDR3aa: CASSLSGVTEAFF
d_gene: TRBD1; v_gene: TRBV5-4; abundance: -; j_gene: TRBJ2-2; CDR3nt: TGTGCCACGCACCGGGACAGGATCGTCACCGGGGAGCTGTTTTTT; CDR3aa: CATHRDRIVTGELFF
d_gene: -; v_gene: TRBV5-1; abundance: once; j_gene: TRBJ2-7; CDR3nt: TGCGCCAGCAGCCTAGGGGACACCTCCTACGAGCAGTACTTC; CDR3aa: CASSLGDTSYEQYF
d_gene: TRBD1; v_gene: TRBV19; abundance: few; j_gene: TRBJ1-5; CDR3nt: TGTGCCAGTAGTAGCTCAGGGGGAAGCAATCAGCCCCAGCATTTT; CDR3aa: CASSSSGGSNQPQHF
d_gene: -; v_gene: TRBV6-5; abundance: few; j_gene: TRBJ2-7; CDR3nt: TGTGCCAGCAGCCCCTCCCCCACGGGGTCCTACGAGCAGTACTTC; CDR3aa: CASSPSPTGSYEQYF
d_gene: TRBD1; v_gene: TRBV13; abundance: once; j_gene: TRBJ1-2; CDR3nt: TGTGCCAGCAGCTTGGGCAGGGGGGACTATGGCTACACCTTC; CDR3aa: CASSLGRGDYGYTF
d_gene: -; v_gene: TRBV27; abundance: -; j_gene: TRBJ1-2; CDR3nt: TGTGCCAGCAGTTTAGGGGCATACGGGTATGGCTACACCTTC; CDR3aa: CASSLGAYGYGYTF
d_gene: -; v_gene: TRBV5-1; abundance: -; j_gene: TRBJ1-5; CDR3nt: TGCGCCAGCAGCCCTGGGGCGGGGTCTTATAGCAATCAGCCCCAGCATTTT; CDR3aa: CASSPGAGSYSNQPQHF
d_gene: TRBD2; v_gene: TRBV27; abundance: -; j_gene: TRBJ2-1; CDR3nt: TGTGCCAGCAGTTATGTAGCGGGAGCCTGGAATGAGCAGTTCTTC; CDR3aa: CASSYVAGAWNEQFF
d_gene: -; v_gene: TRBV7-9; abundance: few; j_gene: TRBJ1-4; CDR3nt: TGTGCCAGCAGCTTACGGGGGAACCTGTTTTTT; CDR3aa: CASSLRGNLFF
d_gene: -; v_gene: TRBV6-6; abundance: -; j_gene: TRBJ2-7; CDR3nt: TGTGCCAGCAGGAAGGGGGGGACCAACGAGCAGTACTTC; CDR3aa: CASRKGGTNEQYF
d_gene: -; v_gene: TRBV5-6; abundance: -; j_gene: TRBJ1-5; CDR3nt: TGTGCCAGCAGCTTGTACGACAGAAGACTTAGCAATCAGCCCCAGCATTTT; CDR3aa: CASSLYDRRLSNQPQHF
d_gene: -; v_gene: TRBV9; abundance: -; j_gene: TRBJ2-2; CDR3nt: TGTGCCACCCGGGAGAGAAACACCGGGGAGCTGTTTTTT; CDR3aa: CATRERNTGELFF
d_gene: -; v_gene: TRBV6-5; abundance: few; j_gene: TRBJ2-1; CDR3nt: TGTGCCAGCAGTTACCGGGACACCCCCTACAATGAGCAGTTCTTC; CDR3aa: CASSYRDTPYNEQFF
d_gene: TRBD1; v_gene: TRBV6-6; abundance: -; j_gene: TRBJ2-5; CDR3nt: TGTGCCAGCAGTTACTTGGGACAGCAGGAGACCCAGTACTTC; CDR3aa: CASSYLGQQETQYF
d_gene: TRBD1; v_gene: TRBV4-3; abundance: -; j_gene: TRBJ2-7; CDR3nt: TGCGCCAGCAGCCAAGGGGGACAGGGGGCTACATACGAGCAGTACTTC; CDR3aa: CASSQGGQGATYEQYF
d_gene: TRBD1; v_gene: TRBV10-1; abundance: -; j_gene: TRBJ1-6; CDR3nt: TGCGCCAGCAGCTCAGGGGGTCCTAATTCACCCCTCCACTTT; CDR3aa: CASSSGGPNSPLHF
d_gene: -; v_gene: TRBV4-3; abundance: once; j_gene: TRBJ2-5; CDR3nt: TGCGCCAGCAGCCAACAGGGGTACGAGACCCAGTACTTC; CDR3aa: CASSQQGYETQYF
d_gene: -; v_gene: TRBV5-1; abundance: -; j_gene: TRBJ2-5; CDR3nt: TGCGCCAGCAGCTTATCCTTGGAGACCCAGTACTTC; CDR3aa: CASSLSLETQYF
d_gene: -; v_gene: TRBV29-1; abundance: -; j_gene: TRBJ2-7; CDR3nt: TGCAGCGTTTCCAGGGGCTCGTATAACGAGCAGTACTTC; CDR3aa: CSVSRGSYNEQYF
d_gene: TRBD2; v_gene: TRBV30; abundance: -; j_gene: TRBJ2-7; CDR3nt: TGTGCCTGGAGTGACGGACTAGCGCAACGATCCGAGCAGTACTTC; CDR3aa: CAWSDGLAQRSEQYF
d_gene: -; v_gene: TRBV28; abundance: -; j_gene: TRBJ2-2; CDR3nt: TGTGCCAGCAGTTTATATAGGAGTTCCACCGGGGAGCTGTTTTTT; CDR3aa: CASSLYRSSTGELFF
d_gene: TRBD1; v_gene: TRBV5-1; abundance: few; j_gene: TRBJ2-7; CDR3nt: TGCGCCAGCAGCTCAACAGGGGGCGACGAGCAGTACTTC; CDR3aa: CASSSTGGDEQYF
d_gene: TRBD1; v_gene: TRBV28; abundance: -; j_gene: TRBJ1-2; CDR3nt: TGTGCCAGCTGGACAGGGATGTCTGGCTACACCTTC; CDR3aa: CASWTGMSGYTF
d_gene: -; v_gene: TRBV25-1; abundance: -; j_gene: TRBJ2-4; CDR3nt: TGTGCCAGCAGTTCCGGGACCAAAAACATTCAGTACTTC; CDR3aa: CASSSGTKNIQYF
d_gene: -; v_gene: TRBV4-2; abundance: -; j_gene: TRBJ2-7; CDR3nt: TGTGCCAGCAGCCAACCGGGCTCCTACGAGCAGTACTTC; CDR3aa: CASSQPGSYEQYF
d_gene: -; v_gene: TRBV2; abundance: -; j_gene: TRBJ2-5; CDR3nt: TGTGCCAGCAGTGGGAGGGACTCCCCGGAGACCCAGTACTTC; CDR3aa: CASSGRDSPETQYF
d_gene: -; v_gene: TRBV7-2; abundance: -; j_gene: TRBJ2-1; CDR3nt: TGTGCCAGCAGCTTAGCCGGGGTCCCTCCCAATGAGCAGTTCTTC; CDR3aa: CASSLAGVPPNEQFF
d_gene: TRBD1; v_gene: TRBV5-6; abundance: -; j_gene: TRBJ1-2; CDR3nt: TGTGCCAGCAGCTTGGGCAGACAGGGGGCATCCTATGGCTACACCTTC; CDR3aa: CASSLGRQGASYGYTF
d_gene: -; v_gene: TRBV4-1; abundance: -; j_gene: TRBJ1-1; CDR3nt: TGCGCCAGCAGCCAAGAGGTCAGGAATACTGAAGCTTTCTTT; CDR3aa: CASSQEVRNTEAFF
d_gene: TRBD2; v_gene: TRBV18; abundance: -; j_gene: TRBJ2-1; CDR3nt: TGTGCCAGCTCACCACAAACGGGAGGGCCATATGAGCAGTTCTTC; CDR3aa: CASSPQTGGPYEQFF
d_gene: TRBD2; v_gene: TRBV13; abundance: -; j_gene: TRBJ2-2; CDR3nt: TGTGCCAGCAGTCCTAGCGGGAGTGGAACCGGGGAGCTGTTTTTT; CDR3aa: CASSPSGSGTGELFF
d_gene: -; v_gene: TRBV5-6; abundance: few; j_gene: TRBJ1-2; CDR3nt: TGTGCCAGCAGCTTGCCAGCGAGATATGGCTACACCTTC; CDR3aa: CASSLPARYGYTF
d_gene: -; v_gene: TRBV7-9; abundance: -; j_gene: TRBJ2-7; CDR3nt: TGTGCCAGCAGCTTAGTACAAATGCGGGCCTACGAGCAGTACTTC; CDR3aa: CASSLVQMRAYEQYF
d_gene: -; v_gene: TRBV6-5; abundance: -; j_gene: TRBJ1-5; CDR3nt: TGTGCCAGCAGTTACGCCCGGGGGGGGATAAATCAGCCCCAGCATTTT; CDR3aa: CASSYARGGINQPQHF
d_gene: -; v_gene: TRBV10-3; abundance: once; j_gene: TRBJ2-3; CDR3nt: TGTGCCATCAGTTTTTCGGACGGGAAGGCAGATACGCAGTATTTT; CDR3aa: CAISFSDGKADTQYF
d_gene: -; v_gene: TRBV4-3; abundance: -; j_gene: TRBJ1-2; CDR3nt: TGCGCCAGCAGCCAAGGTGGTGGCGCGGGATCCTTC; CDR3aa: CASSQGGGAGSF
d_gene: -; v_gene: TRBV15; abundance: -; j_gene: TRBJ1-4; CDR3nt: TGTGCCACCAGCAGAGATTTACAGGGTCCCCTAGCTGGGGAAAAACTGTTTTTT; CDR3aa: CATSRDLQGPLAGEKLFF
d_gene: -; v_gene: TRBV28; abundance: -; j_gene: TRBJ1-2; CDR3nt: TGTGCCAGCAGTACTATACTGGGGGCCTATGGCTACACCTTC; CDR3aa: CASSTILGAYGYTF
d_gene: -; v_gene: TRBV6-4; abundance: once; j_gene: TRBJ1-4; CDR3nt: TGTGCCAGCAGGGGAGGGGGACCGGATGAAAAACTGTTTTTT; CDR3aa: CASRGGGPDEKLFF
d_gene: -; v_gene: TRBV18; abundance: -; j_gene: TRBJ1-1; CDR3nt: TGTGCCAGCTCACCGCCAGCGGGGAAGGTCACTGAAGCTTTCTTT; CDR3aa: CASSPPAGKVTEAFF
d_gene: TRBD2; v_gene: TRBV7-9; abundance: -; j_gene: TRBJ2-3; CDR3nt: TGTGCCAGCAGCATCGGGACTACCAGCACAGATACGCAGTATTTT; CDR3aa: CASSIGTTSTDTQYF